This T cell receptor beta chain was recorded in a study of shared clonotypes between healthy human individuals. Background on the study: Plates per donor: three CD4 naive, three CD4 memory, two CD8 naive, one CD8 memory.

Libraries were prepared by immunoSEQ multiplex PCR; TCRdb keeps only in-frame clonotypes and omits some of them. The sample holds about 600,000 clones, 95% to 98% seen once. J was trimmed by 4 bases and V by 1 base; bases with no gene match: 4. The germline CDR1 and CDR2 sequences are SGHNT and YENEEA. The CDR3 contains 16 residues. Cells designated naive CD8 were CD45RO-negative and were positively selected for CCR7, with terminally differentiated effector memory CD45RA+ cells excluded. All donors were Caucasian adults living in Nashville, Tennessee. This clone was observed a single time. Its antigen is unidentified. Study-level points and caveats: Sequencing depth was expected to influence donor clonotype sharing. Larger estimated richness was generally recorded for naive subsets relative to memory subsets.

The receptor comes from a man aged 30-40 years in good health. Sequencing was performed on naive CD8+ T cells sorted from blood. V is TRBV11-3 and J is TRBJ2-1; 10 bases fit TRBD2. The CDR3 DNA follows: TGTGCCAGCAGCTTAGCAAGCGGGAGGGGTTACAATGAGCAGTTCTTC. Protein product: CASSLASGRGYNEQFF.